A selection of T cell receptor beta chains follows, all from one sample in a study of Ad26.COV2.S vaccination and SARS-CoV-2 variants. TCRdb's copy holds only in-frame clones and misses some; the assay was immunoSEQ multiplex PCR. The repertoire includes about 350,000 clones, around 89% of them detected once, and around 6.1% sits in the top ten. The source material was peripheral blood, sampled in a trial of Ad26.COV2.S vaccine versus placebo. Source of these receptors: a person aged 18 to 59 who received the Ad26.COV2.S COVID-19 vaccine or a placebo. Each CDR3 is given with its conserved first and last residue. The D gene is left open where the match is weak. Size values are once, few and many counts, or a class for expanded clones, and some rows have none.

V gene	D gene	J gene	clone size	CDR3 protein	CDR3 DNA
TRBV2	.	TRBJ1-2	once	CASSLSTDTGYTF	TGTGCCAGCAGTCTTAGTACTGATACGGGCTACACCTTC
TRBV5-4	.	TRBJ1-2	.	CASSLQDSNYGYTF	TGTGCCAGCAGTCTTCAGGACTCTAACTATGGCTACACCTTC
TRBV9	.	TRBJ2-2	many	CASTDPNNVGELFF	TGTGCCAGCACCGACCCAAATAATGTCGGGGAGCTGTTTTTT
TRBV2	.	TRBJ2-2	.	CASSSTRTNTGELFF	TGTGCCAGCAGTTCCACTAGAACGAACACCGGGGAGCTGTTTTTT
TRBV29-1	.	TRBJ2-2	.	CSVEGLRTGELFF	TGCAGCGTTGAGGGACTTAGAACCGGGGAGCTGTTTTTT
TRBV9	.	TRBJ1-2	.	CASSVAKEGTYYGYTF	TGTGCCAGCAGCGTAGCAAAGGAGGGGACTTACTATGGCTACACCTTC
TRBV7-8	TRBD2	TRBJ2-7	many	CASSLREVGTSGYEQYF	TGTGCCAGCAGCTTAAGGGAGGTGGGGACTAGCGGCTACGAGCAGTACTTC
TRBV28	TRBD2	TRBJ2-1	.	CASSLAGGHIEQFF	TGTGCCAGCAGTTTGGCGGGGGGGCATATTGAGCAGTTCTTC
TRBV12-5	TRBD1	TRBJ1-5	.	CASGLLGQLNQPQHF	TGTGCTAGTGGTTTGTTGGGACAGCTCAATCAGCCCCAGCATTTT
TRBV9	.	TRBJ2-6	.	CASSVVSGANVLTF	TGTGCCAGCAGCGTCGTCTCTGGGGCCAACGTCCTGACTTTC
TRBV15	TRBD1	TRBJ1-4	.	CATSRGDRGMSTNEKLFF	TGTGCCACCAGCAGAGGGGACAGGGGGATGTCGACTAATGAAAAACTGTTTTTT
TRBV6-7	.	TRBJ2-3	.	CASSYSNCPDTQYF	TGTGCCAGCAGTTACTCGAATTGTCCAGATACGCAGTATTTT
TRBV5-6	TRBD1	TRBJ2-3	.	CASSLDRGRTADTQYF	TGTGCCAGCAGCTTGGACAGGGGGCGAACGGCAGATACGCAGTATTTT
TRBV7-3	.	TRBJ2-7	.	CASSPEGAYYEQYF	TGTGCCAGCAGCCCGGAGGGGGCCTACTACGAGCAGTACTTC
TRBV6-2/TRBV6-3	TRBD1	TRBJ2-1	once	CASSSPGQGEFF	TGTGCCAGCAGTTCACCGGGACAGGGGGAGTTCTTC
TRBV24-1	.	TRBJ2-5	.	CATSDGAGPETQYF	TGTGCCACCAGTGATGGGGCAGGGCCAGAGACCCAGTACTTC
TRBV29-1	TRBD2	TRBJ2-3	.	CSVGTSDTDTQYF	TGCAGCGTTGGAACTAGCGACACAGATACGCAGTATTTT
TRBV18	.	TRBJ1-6	.	CASSPPGGHYNSPLHF	TGTGCCAGCTCACCCCCGGGAGGCCACTATAATTCACCCCTCCACTTT
TRBV10-3	.	TRBJ1-1	.	CAIRVGGNTEAFF	TGTGCCATCAGGGTCGGAGGGAACACTGAAGCTTTCTTT
TRBV4-1	.	TRBJ2-3	.	CASSQDRLDTQYF	TGCGCCAGCAGCCAAGACCGGTTGGATACGCAGTATTTT
TRBV6-5	.	TRBJ1-6	.	CASSLGSPLHF	TGTGCCAGCAGTTTGGGTTCACCCCTCCACTTT
TRBV7-2	TRBD1	TRBJ2-7	.	CASSHGQDLFYEQYF	TGTGCCAGCAGCCACGGACAGGACCTCTTCTACGAGCAGTACTTC
TRBV18	TRBD1	TRBJ1-2	.	CASHQGGGVGYTF	TGTGCCTCCCATCAGGGGGGCGGCGTTGGCTACACCTTC
TRBV11-2	TRBD2	TRBJ2-7	.	CASSLVISGRGGSYEQYF	TGTGCCAGCAGCTTAGTGATTAGCGGGAGGGGTGGGTCCTACGAGCAGTACTTC
TRBV11-2	.	TRBJ1-6	.	CASSRVGSPLHF	TGTGCCAGCAGCAGGGTTGGGTCACCCCTCCACTTT
TRBV6-5	.	TRBJ1-3	.	CASSYGGGSGNTIYF	TGTGCCAGCAGTTACGGCGGAGGCTCTGGAAACACCATATATTTT
TRBV15	.	TRBJ2-6	.	CATSSGPAGANVLTF	TGTGCCACCAGCAGTGGCCCCGCGGGGGCCAACGTCCTGACTTTC
TRBV7-8	TRBD1	TRBJ2-7	.	CGRDDRAVF	TGTGGCCGCGACGACAGGGCCGTTTTC
TRBV7-9	TRBD1	TRBJ1-5	.	CASSSDRDLDQPQHF	TGTGCCAGCAGCTCGGACAGGGACCTCGATCAGCCCCAGCATTTT
TRBV11-1	.	TRBJ2-1	.	CASSRRMGGVNEQFF	TGTGCCAGCAGCCGGCGGATGGGGGGAGTCAATGAGCAGTTCTTC
TRBV28	.	TRBJ1-4	once	CASSLIRTALTTNEKLFF	TGTGCCAGCAGTTTAATTCGGACAGCATTAACAACTAATGAAAAACTGTTTTTT
TRBV29-1	.	TRBJ1-3	.	CSVRLQVSGNTIYF	TGCAGCGTTAGGTTGCAGGTCTCTGGAAACACCATATATTTT
TRBV29-1	TRBD2	TRBJ2-7	.	CSVAGGASYEQYF	TGCAGCGTTGCCGGGGGGGCGTCCTACGAGCAGTACTTC
TRBV2	.	TRBJ1-2	.	CASSVVEGIRGYTF	TGTGCCAGCAGTGTCGTGGAGGGGATACGGGGCTACACCTTC
TRBV28	.	TRBJ2-1	.	CASSLSGTLSSYNEQFF	TGTGCCAGCAGTTTATCGGGGACGCTTAGCTCCTACAATGAGCAGTTCTTC
TRBV7-9	.	TRBJ1-2	.	CASSQPNYGYTF	TGTGCCAGCAGTCAGCCTAACTATGGCTACACCTTC
TRBV7-3	TRBD2	TRBJ2-2	.	CASSPFAGEFTGELFF	TGTGCCAGCAGCCCTTTTGCGGGGGAGTTCACCGGGGAGCTGTTTTTT
TRBV28	TRBD2	TRBJ2-3	.	CASTSGRTNSPDTQYF	TGTGCCAGCACTAGCGGGAGGACGAACTCCCCGGATACGCAGTATTTT
TRBV10-1	TRBD1	TRBJ2-7	.	CASSETWDRTYEQYF	TGCGCCAGCAGTGAGACGTGGGACAGGACCTACGAGCAGTACTTC
TRBV7-2	.	TRBJ1-6	.	CASSPQSSYNSPLHF	TGTGCCAGCAGCCCACAAAGCTCCTATAATTCACCCCTCCACTTT
TRBV4-1	TRBD2	TRBJ2-5	.	CASSSWTSGRQETQYF	TGCGCCAGCAGCTCCTGGACTAGCGGGCGGCAAGAGACCCAGTACTTC
TRBV29-1	.	TRBJ1-5	.	CSVSGQNQPQHF	TGCAGCGTTTCCGGACAGAATCAGCCCCAGCATTTT
TRBV27	TRBD1	TRBJ1-1	.	CASSPRQTGRNTEAFF	TGTGCCAGCAGTCCCCGACAGACAGGGAGGAACACTGAAGCTTTCTTT
TRBV28	.	TRBJ2-5	.	CASSLNRDQYF	TGTGCCAGCAGTCTAAACAGGGACCAGTACTTC
TRBV24-1	TRBD2	TRBJ2-1	.	CATSDLKRGGLGEQFF	TGTGCCACCAGTGATTTGAAGCGGGGGGGCCTGGGTGAGCAGTTCTTC
TRBV18	.	TRBJ1-6	.	CASSPSASYNSPLHF	TGTGCCAGCTCACCTAGTGCCTCCTATAATTCACCCCTCCACTTT
TRBV15	TRBD2	TRBJ2-5	.	CATSREKLGLAGAKETQYF	TGTGCCACCAGCAGAGAGAAACTGGGACTAGCGGGGGCCAAAGAGACCCAGTACTTC
TRBV25-1	TRBD2	TRBJ2-3	.	CASSDMGGVDTQYF	TGTGCCAGCAGTGATATGGGGGGGGTCGATACGCAGTATTTT
TRBV6-2/TRBV6-3	.	TRBJ2-2	.	CASSSILSDTGELFF	TGTGCCAGCAGTTCCATCCTTTCGGATACCGGGGAGCTGTTTTTT
TRBV7-9	.	TRBJ1-1	.	CASSGPGRRTEAFF	TGTGCCAGCAGCGGACCGGGCCGGAGAACTGAAGCTTTCTTT
TRBV4-3	TRBD1	TRBJ1-2	.	CASSQEDRGANYGYTF	TGCGCCAGCAGCCAAGAGGACAGGGGTGCTAACTATGGCTACACCTTC
TRBV3-1/TRBV3-2	TRBD1	TRBJ2-7	.	CASSHTDRGRSEQYF	TGTGCCAGCAGCCATACGGACAGGGGACGGTCCGAGCAGTACTTC
TRBV21-1	.	TRBJ2-1	.	CASSKGLAGYNEQFF	TGTGCCAGCAGCAAAGGACTAGCGGGTTACAATGAGCAGTTCTTC